This T cell receptor (beta chain) is drawn from a study of blood T cell repertoires in COVID-19. At the level of the study: Whether acute or convalescent, the COVID-19 samples came from the United States, Italy and Spain. From T cells, B-cell-depleted T cells, or PBMCs came the material, which was cDNA or gDNA.

Per the authors' pipeline: Estimated nucleated cell counts came from reference gene primer amplification. The repertoire was sequenced with immunoSEQ multiplex PCR; TCRdb's copy has only in-frame clones and lacks some. For V, J and clone size, that table is used; D and trimming come from the DNA. The sample carries some 64,000 clones, nearly 80% recorded once. The CDR3 consists of 14 residues. With 5 bases clipped from V and 7 bases from J, the junction kept 5 bases outside the gene matches. Looked up from germline, CDR1 is MNHEY and CDR2 is SVGAGI. This sequence was found in a woman in her sixties or seventies with acute or convalescent COVID-19. Material: peripheral blood. J is TRBJ2-1 and V is TRBV6-5; 10 bases are a match to TRBD1. The CDR3 bases are TGTGCCAGCAGTCTAGACAGGGGGCGAAATGAGCAGTTCTTC. It translates to CASSLDRGRNEQFF.